What follows are 21 T cell receptor beta chains derived from one specimen sequenced in a study of tumor-infiltrating lymphocytes in primary liver carcinoma. From around 20-30 mg of unsorted bulk tissue, DNA and RNA were co-extracted together. TCR beta cDNA was prepared out of roughly 0.45 ug total RNA by means of a constant-region primer. Construction of TCR beta libraries relied on three successive nested multiplex PCR rounds employing slightly modified ARM-PCR. It was with TRBV1-TRBV30 forward primers and a C-beta reverse primer that the first two PCR rounds were run, at around 9 cycles each. TCRdb fed the multiplex PCR reads into MiXCR, producing one record per CDR3 protein. The repertoire includes about 30,000 distinct CDR3 sequences, around 66% of them detected once, and roughly 29% sits in the top ten. Material for sequencing was liver tumor tissue from sampling region 3. Subset described: tumor region T3, left-lateral pole. The source of these receptors is a woman in her twenties or thirties with primary liver carcinoma and hepatitis B virus infection.

The chain couples TRBV11-2 to TRBJ2-7; 8 nucleotides line up with TRBD2. Germline-derived CDR1 and CDR2 are SGHAT and FQNNGV. The V gene end was trimmed by 6 bases and the J gene end by 6 bases; junction bases not matched to a gene: 16. The CDR3 is 16 amino acids. The CDR3 nucleotides are TGTGCCAGCAGTTACGGCGGGAGGACCTTGGGAAGCGAGCAGTACTTC. Translating it yields CASSYGGRTLGSEQYF.

This clonotype was observed a single time. Mismatch with germline at one junction end may stem from a read error. The rearrangement uses TRBV12-3 or TRBV12-4 and TRBJ2-3; possibly TRBD2 for D (5 bases). This CDR3 comprises 15 residues. This CDR3 is CVISFPPPSTNTQYF. CDR3 coding DNA: TGTGTCATCAGTTTTCCCCCTCCTAGCACAAATACGCAGTATTTT.

A note on this clonotype: Compared with germline, one end of the junction differs, possibly owing to a read error. The V and J genes are TRBV10-3 and TRBJ2-2, with 8 bases that match TRBD2. CDR1 is ENHRY, CDR2 SYGVKD, per germline. CDR3 length: 16 residues. CDR3 sequence: CAISLAGCRETAELFF. CDR3 in DNA: TGTGCCATCAGCTTAGCGGGATGTCGCGAAACCGCGGAGCTGTTTTTT.

The CDR3 sequence is CASSFVGTSVSNEQFF. The CDR3 DNA is TGTGCCAGCAGCTTCGTTGGGACTAGCGTGAGTAATGAGCAGTTCTTC. The chain employs TRBV7-8 and TRBJ2-1; the match to TRBD2 covers 10 bases. Germline CDR1 reads SGHVS; CDR2 reads FQNEAQ. The CDR3 totals 16 residues. V was pared by 3 bases and J by 7 bases, with 9 bases of the junction left unmatched. Based on the CDR3 plus reference TRBV7-8 and TRBJ2-1, the full variable domain is GAGVSQSPRYKVAKRGQDVALRCDPISGHVSLFWYQQALGQGPEFLTYFQNEAQLDKSGLPSDRFFAERPEGSVSTLKIQRTQQEDSAVYLCASSFVGTSVSNEQFFGPGTRLTVL.

This clonotype occurred once. One base away lies a much larger clone, so this may be a sequencing read error. This sequence joins TRBV6-1 and TRBJ2-2; TRBD1 matches 8 bases. This CDR3 has 14 amino acids. In germline, CDR1 is MNHNS, CDR2 SASEGT. The CDR3 reads CVSSTGGSTGELCF. In DNA form, the CDR3 reads TGTGTCAGCAGTACAGGGGGTAGCACCGGGGAGCTGTGTTTT.

The rearrangement links TRBV6-5 to TRBJ2-2; D call uncertain. The germline CDR1 and CDR2 sequences are MNHEY and SVGAGI. The CDR3 loop spans 15 amino acids. Trimming stripped 8 bases from V and 6 bases from J, with 19 bases between. The CDR3 protein is CASCPRTVFAGELFF. The CDR3 region has the DNA TGTGCCAGCTGTCCGCGGACGGTGTTCGCCGGGGAGCTGTTTTTT.

Remarks on this clonotype: One end of the junction varies from germline; a read error may be responsible. The chain recombines TRBV9 with TRBJ2-1, with TRBD2 matching 7 bases. The CDR3 is 17 residues long. Per the germline V gene, CDR1 is SGDLS and CDR2 is YYNGEE. The CDR3 is CTSSRIGRRESGNEQFF. The CDR3, as DNA: TGTACCAGCAGCCGAATAGGGAGGCGGGAGAGTGGAAATGAGCAGTTCTTC.

Points on this clonotype: This CDR3 is missing its conserved last phenylalanine or tryptophan, likely due to a read error. This chain uses TRBV11-2 with TRBJ2-1; 13 bases are a match to TRBD2. This CDR3 spans 16 amino acids. The germline CDR1 and CDR2 sequences are SGHAT and FQNNGV. With V trimmed by 6 bases and J by 6 bases, 8 bases remained unmatched. The chain's CDR3 is CASRVTSGRAGNEQFL. DNA for the CDR3: TGTGCCAGCAGGGTCACTAGCGGGAGGGCCGGCAATGAGCAGTTCCTA.

The chain recombines TRBV5-4 with TRBJ2-3; maybe TRBD1 (5 bases). CDR1 and CDR2 (germline): SGHNT, YYREEE (reference sequence). This CDR3 comprises 17 residues. The ends were cut back, 4 bases at V and 14 bases at J, with 32 bases in the middle. The CDR3 here is CASSVDGHPPPTNTWYF. Here the CDR3 DNA reads TGTGCCAGCAGCGTAGACGGACACCCTCCACCCACAAATACGTGGTATTTT.

The rearrangement uses TRBV11-2 and TRBJ1-1, with a possible D match to TRBD1 (5 bases). The CDR3 covers 15 residues. The V end lost 4 bases, the J end lost 2 bases, and 14 bases lay between the germline ends. Per germline, CDR1 SGHAT and CDR2 FQNNGV. DNA for the CDR3: TGTGCCAGCAGCTCGGGGCATGGAAGTAACACTGAAGCTTTCTTT. It yields the protein CASSSGHGSNTEAFF.

The V gene is TRBV6-1, the J gene TRBJ1-2; 9 nucleotides agree with TRBD1. CDR1 is MNHNS, CDR2 SASEGT, per germline. CDR3 size: 15 residues. CDR3 residues: CTGTIAGTGRGGYTF. In DNA form, the CDR3 reads TGTACCGGCACGATCGCCGGGACAGGGAGGGGTGGCTACACCTTC.

On this clonotype: This CDR3 is missing its conserved last phenylalanine or tryptophan, likely due to a read error. The chain carries TRBV6-5 and TRBJ2-7; D possibly corresponds to TRBD1 (6 bases). Germline CDR1 is MNHEY and CDR2 is SVGAGI. V gave up 6 bases and J gave up 3 bases, with 18 bases separating them. The CDR3 has 15 amino acids. The CDR3, as DNA: TGTGCCAGCAGATACAAGGACAGCAGCTTCTACGAGCAGTACTTG. Encoded protein: CASRYKDSSFYEQYL.

Details on this clonotype: At one end the junction does not follow the germline gene, possibly because of a read error. The gene calls are TRBV7-2 and TRBJ2-3; D remains unclear. CDR1 is SGHTA and CDR2 is FQGNSA in the germline V gene. This CDR3 comprises 12 residues. CDR3 protein: CASSLYTDTHYF. CDR3 in DNA: TGTGCCAGCAGCCTTTACACAGATACGCACTATTTT.

In its sample, this clonotype was seen many times. The V call is TRBV12-3 or TRBV12-4, the J call TRBJ2-1; either TRBD1 or TRBD2 may fit D (5 bases each). Trimming left V 9 bases short and J 6 bases short, with 18 bases between. The CDR3 has 14 amino acids. CDR3 coding DNA: TGTGCCAGTACTACAGGTCAGAGGGGCAATGAGCAGTTCTTC. It translates to CASTTGQRGNEQFF.

Concerning this clonotype: This may be a read error: a much more frequent sequence differs by one nucleotide. The genes are TRBV6-5 and TRBJ2-5, with 8 bases that match TRBD2. This CDR3 comprises 11 residues. V dropped 6 bases and J dropped 14; count of bases not matched to a gene: 8. Germline V gene lookup returns CDR1 MNHEY and CDR2 SVGAGI. The CDR3 region has the DNA TGTGCCAGCAGGCATACGGGAGGGGACTACTTC. Its protein product is CASRHTGGDYF.

A note on this clonotype: A read error may produce the germline difference seen at one junction end. V is TRBV11-1 and J is TRBJ2-2, with D tentatively TRBD2 (6 bases). Germline loops: CDR1 SGHAT, CDR2 FQDESV (reference sequence). The CDR3 consists of 16 residues. DNA for the CDR3: TGTGACAGCAGCTTATTGGGGGGTACGAACACCGGGGAGCTGTTCTTT. Amino acid sequence: CDSSLLGGTNTGELFF.

As regards this clonotype: A read error may account for a junction end that differs from germline. The chain recombines TRBV11-2 with TRBJ1-1; 8 positions match TRBD1. Germline V gives CDR1 SGHAT, CDR2 FQNNGV. This CDR3 spans 14 amino acids. Written as DNA, the CDR3 is TGTACCAGCAGATATACAGGGGGGAGGGCTGAAACTTTCTTC. The encoded protein is CTSRYTGGRAETFF.

The chain has TRBV6-2 or TRBV6-3 and TRBJ2-7; D is undetermined. The CDR3 covers 18 residues. Germline CDR1 and CDR2: MNHEY and SVGEGT. The V end was cut by 10 bases, the J end by 3 bases, with 31 bases between. CDR3 DNA: TGTGCCAATAGTTACTCGAGGATGTTCCACTCGAATAACTACGAGCAGTACTTC. This translates into CANSYSRMFHSNNYEQYF.

This clonotype was seen many times. The chain is built from TRBV28 and TRBJ1-5; a possible D gene is TRBD1 (6 bases). This CDR3 has 15 amino acids. V was shortened by 6 bases and J by 2 bases, with 14 bases between the two germline ends. The germline CDR1 and CDR2 sequences are MDHEN and SYDVKM. CDR3 sequence reads: CASRAGGRGNQPQHF. CDR3 nucleotides: TGTGCCAGCAGGGCGGGGGGCCGAGGCAATCAGCCCCAGCATTTT.

Points on this clonotype: No conserved phenylalanine or tryptophan is present at the end of the CDR3, so a read error is the likely explanation. The chain is built from TRBV11-1 and TRBJ2-7; D is unclear. Germline V gene data show CDR1 as SGHAT and CDR2 as FQDESV (reference sequence). CDR3 length equals 12 residues. As DNA, the CDR3 is TGTGCCAGCAGCTTCACGGGTTACGCGCAGTACCTC. Translation: CASSFTGYAQYL.

This clonotype was seen just once. The CDR3 region has the DNA TGTGCCAGCAGCGCTGACATCTACGAGCAGTACTTC. Protein sequence: CASSADIYEQYF. The V gene is TRBV7-9, the J gene TRBJ2-7; D remains unclear. CDR1 SEHNR and CDR2 FQNEAQ come from the germline V gene (reference sequence). This CDR3 has 12 residues. V lost 5 bases to trimming and J lost 3 bases, with 8 bases between them.